The 29 T cell receptor beta chains presented below share a single source sample, sequenced in a study of T cell responses to AZD1222 COVID-19 vaccine. Assay: immunoSEQ multiplex PCR; the TCRdb copy retains only in-frame clones and omits some. The table lists 250,000 to 300,000 clones, approximately 94% of them singletons. This specimen was peripheral blood, taken 28 days after the second AZD1222 dose. The receptors here all came from an adult who received the AZD1222 COVID-19 vaccine.

The chain recombines TRBV5-1 with TRBJ2-1, with TRBD2 identical over 9 bases. This CDR3 contains 15 residues. Germline values: CDR1 SGHRS, CDR2 YFSETQ. V lost 3 bases, J lost 7 bases, and 8 bases stayed unmatched. The CDR3 nucleotides are TGCGCCAGCAGCTCGCGGGGGAGCGGGGGGAATGAGCAGTTCTTC. Residues: CASSSRGSGGNEQFF.

The chain's CDR3 is CATSPGGTYEQYF. As DNA, the CDR3 is TGTGCCACCAGCCCAGGGGGCACGTACGAGCAGTACTTC. The chain has TRBV24-1 and TRBJ2-7; 8 bases line up with TRBD1. The CDR3 is 13 amino acids. J gave up 4 bases and V 7 bases, and 5 bases lay outside the gene matches. The germline V gene has CDR1 KGHDR and CDR2 SFDVKD.

V gene TRBV24-1 combines with J gene TRBJ2-7; TRBD1 aligns across 7 bases. Germline-derived CDR1 and CDR2 are KGHDR and SFDVKD. The CDR3 covers 14 residues. V lost 3 bases to trimming and J lost 2 bases; unmatched junction nucleotides: 3. The chain's CDR3 is CATSDADRTYEQYF. The CDR3 region has the DNA TGTGCCACCAGTGATGCGGACAGGACCTACGAGCAGTACTTC.

The rearrangement joins TRBV5-4 to TRBJ2-3; D might be TRBD2 (5 bases). The CDR3 loop spans 14 amino acids. Trimming shortened V by 0 bases and J by 3 bases, and 8 bases separated the two germline ends. Per germline, CDR1 SGHNT and CDR2 YYREEE (reference sequence). The CDR3 sequence: CASSLGRETDTQYF. DNA for the CDR3: TGTGCCAGCAGCTTGGGTAGGGAGACAGATACGCAGTATTTT. Full variable domain (remainder filled in from reference TRBV5-4 and TRBJ2-3): ETGVTQSPTHLIKTRGQQVTLRCSSQSGHNTVSWYQQALGQGPQFIFQYYREEENGRGNFPPRFSGLQFPNYSSELNVNALELDDSALYLCASSLGRETDTQYFGPGTRLTVL.

The V gene is TRBV2, the J gene TRBJ2-7, with 10 positions matching TRBD2. CDR3 length: 13 amino acids. The V segment lost 6 bases and the J segment 5 bases; nucleotides outside the gene matches: 4. Germline V CDR1 and CDR2: SNHLY, FYNNEI. The CDR3 DNA reads TGTGCCAGCAGATCTAGCGGGAGCCACGAGCAGTACTTC. As protein: CASRSSGSHEQYF.

The chain uses TRBV15 and TRBJ1-1; D gene uncertain. The CDR3 length is 16 residues. Germline CDR1 is LNHNV and CDR2 is YYDKDF (reference sequence). V dropped 0 bases and J dropped 1 base, with 12 bases sitting between them. The CDR3 region has the DNA TGTGCCACCAGCAGAGATCAGGCAGGCTCGAACACTGAAGCTTTCTTT. Encoded protein: CATSRDQAGSNTEAFF.

The J gene is TRBJ1-1, the V gene TRBV28; no reliable D call. V was trimmed by 5 bases and J by 5 bases, leaving 15 bases between them. The germline V gene has CDR1 MDHEN and CDR2 SYDVKM. This CDR3 is 14 amino acids long. Here the CDR3 reads CASSRGLWGTEAFF. The CDR3, as DNA: TGTGCCAGCAGTCGCGGACTGTGGGGTACTGAAGCTTTCTTT.

J is TRBJ2-7 and V is TRBV6-5; tentative D call: TRBD2 (5 bases). The germline V gene encodes CDR1 MNHEY and CDR2 SVGAGI. The CDR3 has 11 amino acids. Trimming stripped 6 bases from V and 5 bases from J, with 8 bases between. The CDR3 reads CASRRENEQYF. CDR3 sequence (DNA): TGTGCCAGCAGGAGGGAAAACGAGCAGTACTTC.

This clone was counted once. The chain joins TRBV11-2 to TRBJ2-2; TRBD2 matches at 8 bases. V was pared by 6 bases and J by 0 bases, with 9 bases of the junction left unmatched. Germline V lookup: CDR1 SGHAT, CDR2 FQNNGV. The CDR3 covers 17 residues. DNA of the CDR3: TGTGCCAGCAGTCCCCGGGCGGGAGGCGCGAACACCGGGGAGCTGTTTTTT. This sequence encodes CASSPRAGGANTGELFF.

The chain employs TRBV4-1 and TRBJ1-4; TRBD1 is a possible D gene (6 bases). Germline CDR1 is MGHRA and CDR2 is YSYEKL. With 9 bases removed from V and 7 bases from J, the gap between germline ends came to 21 bases. This CDR3 contains 15 residues. The CDR3 coding sequence is TGCGCCAGTGAGGGGGGCCGCCTCGGGGCTGAAAAACTGTTTTTT. As protein: CASEGGRLGAEKLFF.

The chain combines TRBV7-8 with TRBJ2-7; unclear D gene. Germline V lookup: CDR1 SGHVS, CDR2 FQNEAQ. The CDR3 runs 13 residues. V was cut by 3 bases and J by 7 bases, with 13 bases left in between. This CDR3 is CASSFLSPAEQYF. CDR3 DNA sequence: TGTGCCAGCAGCTTTCTAAGTCCCGCAGAGCAGTACTTC. Variable domain in full (rest from reference TRBV7-8 and TRBJ2-7): GAGVSQSPRYKVAKRGQDVALRCDPISGHVSLFWYQQALGQGPEFLTYFQNEAQLDKSGLPSDRFFAERPEGSVSTLKIQRTQQEDSAVYLCASSFLSPAEQYFGPGTRLTVT.

The chain has TRBV9 and TRBJ1-2, with TRBD1 identical over 8 bases. After removal of 4 bases from V and 5 bases from J, the junction contained 13 bases not matched to a gene. In germline, CDR1 is SGDLS, CDR2 YYNGEE. The CDR3 runs 16 residues. CDR3 loop: CASSTGGLTAIYGYTF. In nucleotides, the CDR3 is TGTGCCAGCAGCACAGGGGGGCTGACAGCCATTTATGGCTACACCTTC.

V usage is TRBV7-9 and J usage is TRBJ2-7; 9 positions match TRBD1. Losses at the gene ends were 5 bases for V and 4 bases for J; bases not matched to a gene: 3. Germline V gene lookup returns CDR1 SEHNR and CDR2 FQNEAQ (reference sequence). The CDR3 contains 13 residues. CDR3 residues: CASSRDRAYEQYF. CDR3 nucleotides: TGTGCCAGCAGCCGGGACAGGGCGTACGAGCAGTACTTC.

The rearrangement uses TRBV11-2 and TRBJ1-2, with 7 bases identical to TRBD1. V trimming: 1 base; J trimming: 8 bases; junction bases outside the gene matches: 13. The CDR3 covers 16 residues. CDR1 is SGHAT and CDR2 is FQNNGV in the germline V gene. As DNA, the CDR3 is TGTGCCAGCAGCTTAGGGCAAGGGGGCCTGGGCGCGGGCTACACCTTC. Amino acid sequence: CASSLGQGGLGAGYTF. The complete variable domain, with remaining parts taken from reference TRBV11-2 and TRBJ1-2, reads EAGVAQSPRYKIIEKRQSVAFWCNPISGHATLYWYQQILGQGPKLLIQFQNNGVVDDSQLPKDRFSAERLKGVDSTLKIQPAKLEDSAVYLCASSLGQGGLGAGYTFGSGTRLTVV.

This clone showed up just once. The J gene is TRBJ1-2, the V gene TRBV13; weak D call: TRBD1 (6 bases). From germline, CDR1 is PRHDT and CDR2 FYEKMQ (reference sequence). This CDR3 contains 14 residues. V gave up 5 bases and J gave up 10 bases, with 20 bases separating them. The CDR3 DNA reads TGTGCCAGCAGCCCGACAGGATTAGGGAGAAACTACACCTTC. Protein sequence: CASSPTGLGRNYTF.

Regarding this clone: One end of the junction is discordant with germline, which a read error may explain. The chain couples TRBV4-1 to TRBJ2-2; 10 bases match TRBD2. Germline lookup yields CDR1 MGHRA and CDR2 YSYEKL. The CDR3 sequence is 18 residues long. CDR3: CASSQEGSGRAKTGELFF. CDR3 DNA sequence: TGCGCCAGCAGCCAAGAGGGAAGCGGGAGGGCGAAAACCGGGGAGCTGTTTTTT.

V is TRBV10-3 and J is TRBJ1-1, with a weak D call TRBD1 (5 bases). The V gene's germline CDR1 is ENHRY and CDR2 SYGVKD. CDR3 length: 11 residues. V lost 2 bases, J lost 8 bases, and 6 bases lay in between. CDR3 coding DNA: TGTGCCATCAGTGAGGGGACCGAAGCTTTCTTT. Translating it yields CAISEGTEAFF.

The V gene is TRBV7-2, the J gene TRBJ2-3, with 10 bases matching TRBD2. The CDR3 length is 16 residues. Germline CDR1 SGHTA, CDR2 FQGNSA. Trimming cost V 3 bases and J 4 bases; bases outside gene matches: 7. The CDR3 DNA reads as TGTGCCAGCAGCTTCCGGACTAGCGGACCCCCAGATACGCAGTATTTT. This translates into CASSFRTSGPPDTQYF.

The J gene is TRBJ2-3, the V gene TRBV19, with TRBD2 identical over 12 bases. V shed 5 bases and J 5 bases; nucleotides not matched to a gene: 8. CDR3 length equals 16 residues. Per the germline V gene, CDR1 is LNHDA and CDR2 is SQIVND (reference sequence). The CDR3 loop reads CASSARLAGVEDTQYF. DNA for the CDR3: TGTGCCAGTAGTGCGCGACTAGCGGGGGTTGAAGATACGCAGTATTTT.

V gene TRBV2 combines with J gene TRBJ1-5, with D possibly TRBD1 on 5 matching bases. V lost 8 bases to trimming and J lost 2 bases, with 16 bases between them. The CDR3 covers 15 residues. Looked up from germline, CDR1 is SNHLY and CDR2 is FYNNEI. The CDR3 loop is CASCPPPGRNQPQHF. Written as DNA, the CDR3 is TGTGCCAGCTGCCCACCTCCGGGGCGCAATCAGCCCCAGCATTTT.

V usage is TRBV27 and J usage is TRBJ2-2; D unclear. Trimming pared 3 bases from V and 5 bases from J, leaving 13 bases between. Per germline, CDR1 MNHEY and CDR2 SMNVEV (reference sequence). The CDR3 consists of 15 residues. Here the CDR3 reads CASSFDGTWTGELFF. The CDR3 coding sequence is TGTGCCAGCAGTTTTGACGGCACATGGACCGGGGAGCTGTTTTTT.

The chain joins TRBV2 to TRBJ2-7; the D gene is possibly TRBD2 (6 bases). Germline values: CDR1 SNHLY, CDR2 FYNNEI. The CDR3 has 14 amino acids. Trimming stripped 7 bases from V and 2 bases from J, with 15 bases between. The CDR3: CASIPGLPAYEQYF. The CDR3 nucleotides are TGTGCCAGCATCCCGGGACTGCCCGCCTACGAGCAGTACTTC. The full variable domain, rest sourced from reference TRBV2 and TRBJ2-7, is EPEVTQTPSHQVTQMGQEVILRCVPISNHLYFYWYRQILGQKVEFLVSFYNNEISEKSEIFDDQFSVERPDGSNFTLKIRSTKLEDSAMYFCASIPGLPAYEQYFGPGTRLTVT.

The J gene is TRBJ2-7, the V gene TRBV12-3 or TRBV12-4; maybe TRBD2 (5 bases). V was clipped by 3 bases and J by 2 bases, with 5 bases between them. The length of the CDR3 is 12 residues. CDR3 sequence: CASSLRAYEQYF. The CDR3 DNA is TGTGCCAGCAGTTTGCGGGCCTACGAGCAGTACTTC.

The genes are TRBV12-2 and TRBJ2-3; the DNA was not used to check the table's D call, TRBD2. TRBV12-2 is marked as a pseudogene. This CDR3 region has 17 residues. CDR3 residues: CASRSAGTSGATDTQYF. In DNA, the CDR3 is TGTGCAAGTCGTTCCGCCGGGACTAGCGGGGCCACAGATACGCAGTATTTT.

The gene calls are TRBV28 and TRBJ2-7, with TRBD2 matching over 8 bases. CDR1 and CDR2 (germline): MDHEN, SYDVKM. This CDR3 contains 12 residues. V lost 10 bases to trimming and J lost 9 bases; unmatched junction nucleotides: 11. This CDR3 reads CATHSGTPGQYF. CDR3 DNA: TGTGCCACCCATAGCGGGACACCCGGGCAGTACTTC. Full variable domain (missing parts from reference TRBV28 and TRBJ2-7): DVKVTQSSRYLVKRTGEKVFLECVQDMDHENMFWYRQDPGLGLRLIYFSYDVKMKEKGDIPEGYSVSREKKERFSLILESASTNQTSMYLCATHSGTPGQYFGPGTRLTVT.

The chain employs TRBV28 and TRBJ1-2; 10 bases line up with TRBD1. In germline, CDR1 is MDHEN, CDR2 SYDVKM. The CDR3 runs 13 residues. V gave up 6 bases and J gave up 5 bases; unmatched junction bases: 3. Written as DNA, the CDR3 is TGTGCCAGCAGCGAGGGACAGGGGTATGGCTACACCTTC. Protein: CASSEGQGYGYTF.

The chain uses TRBV29-1 and TRBJ1-1; unclear D gene. Germline CDR1 and CDR2: SQVTM and ANQGSEA. Trimming took 4 bases from V and 8 from J, leaving 8 bases between them. The CDR3 is made up of 10 amino acids. The CDR3 nucleotides are TGCAGCGTTGGATGGGGAGAAGCTTTCTTT. Its protein product is CSVGWGEAFF.

The chain joins TRBV18 to TRBJ2-3; no reliable D call. This CDR3 has 16 residues. Germline V CDR1 and CDR2: KGHSH, LQKENI. V gave up 6 bases and J gave up 2 bases, with 18 bases separating them. The CDR3 region is CASSPDRGISTDTQYF. CDR3 nucleotides: TGTGCCAGCTCTCCAGACCGAGGCATCTCCACAGATACGCAGTATTTT.

The J gene is TRBJ1-6, the V gene TRBV12-3 or TRBV12-4; tentative D call: TRBD1 (5 bases). This CDR3 comprises 13 residues. The V gene lost 6 bases and the J gene lost 7 bases, with 10 bases spanning the gap. The CDR3 DNA sequence: TGTGCCAGCAGGAGAGGGGCGAATTCACCCCTCCACTTT. This codes for CASRRGANSPLHF.